The 15 T cell receptor beta chains below were found in one sample sequenced in a study of blood T cell repertoires in COVID-19. Assay: immunoSEQ multiplex PCR; the TCRdb copy retains only in-frame clones and omits some. The repertoire has 150,000 to 250,000 clones, 65% to 90% of them found once; the top ten carry 10% to 15%. Sequencing used PBMCs or T cells enriched from blood (not recorded which). The origin of the receptors is a man aged 40-55 years who had recovered from COVID-19.

V gene TRBV6-5 combines with J gene TRBJ1-2; TRBD1 agrees at 7 bases. The junction had 9 bases not matched to a gene; V was cut back by 6 bases and J by 8 bases. The CDR3 covers 13 residues. Germline V CDR1 and CDR2: MNHEY, SVGAGI. The CDR3 loop reads CASSQGQRLGYTF. The CDR3 DNA follows: TGTGCCAGCAGCCAGGGACAGCGCCTAGGCTACACCTTC.

V is TRBV20-1 and J is TRBJ1-3; 9 bases map to TRBD1. V trimming: 3 bases; J trimming: 8 bases; junction bases outside the gene matches: 14. This CDR3 has 16 amino acids. Germline CDR1 DFQATT, CDR2 SNEGSKA (reference sequence). The CDR3 region has the DNA TGCAGTGCTAGTGACCTTATTACAGGGGGCAAGGACACCATATATTTT. It yields the protein CSASDLITGGKDTIYF.

This chain joins TRBV7-9 and TRBJ1-2, with D possibly matching TRBD1 (5 bases). V lost 0 bases, J lost 4 bases, and 12 bases lay in between. Germline CDR1 SEHNR, CDR2 FQNEAQ (reference sequence). The CDR3 loop spans 15 amino acids. CDR3 bases: TGTGCCAGCAGCTTAGCCGGGACTCCCCCCTATGGCTACACCTTC. Protein sequence: CASSLAGTPPYGYTF.

CDR3 nucleotides: TGTGCCATCAGTGGGCCGGCTAGCGGGAGGGGACAGACCCAGTACTTC. Its translation is CAISGPASGRGQTQYF. The chain uses TRBV10-3 and TRBJ2-5; TRBD2 matches at 12 bases. Germline V gives CDR1 ENHRY, CDR2 SYGVKD. The CDR3 is 16 residues long. V gave up 4 bases and J gave up 6 bases; unmatched junction bases: 9.

The rearrangement links TRBV7-2 to TRBJ1-3, with 7 bases that match TRBD1. The V gene end was trimmed by 5 bases and the J gene end by 1 base; junction bases not matched to a gene: 8. The V gene's germline CDR1 is SGHTA and CDR2 FQGNSA. The CDR3 sequence is 16 residues long. The CDR3 loop reads CASSNSPGGSGNTIYF. The CDR3 coding sequence is TGTGCCAGCAGCAATAGTCCAGGGGGATCTGGAAACACCATATATTTT.

V is TRBV9 and J is TRBJ2-2; TRBD1 matches 9 bases. V lost 1 base to trimming and J lost 2 bases; unmatched junction nucleotides: 6. The CDR3 runs to 17 residues. The germline CDR1 and CDR2 sequences are SGDLS and YYNGEE. CDR3: CASSVPGGQGNTGELFF. For the CDR3, the DNA is TGTGCCAGCAGCGTACCAGGGGGACAGGGTAACACCGGGGAGCTGTTTTTT.

The chain employs TRBV6-2 or TRBV6-3 and TRBJ1-1; TRBD1 is a possible D gene (6 bases). Trimming removed 4 bases at V and 0 bases at J, with 18 bases between. Germline V gene sequence: CDR1 MNHEY, CDR2 SVGEGT. The CDR3 loop spans 17 amino acids. The CDR3 region has the DNA TGTGCCAGCAGTTTAATCCAGGGGCCAACGCTGAACACTGAAGCTTTCTTT. It encodes CASSLIQGPTLNTEAFF.

In its sample, this clone was seen a few times. The chain joins TRBV29-1 to TRBJ1-4, with 9 bases lining up with TRBD1. In germline, CDR1 is SQVTM, CDR2 ANQGSEA. The CDR3 is 12 residues long. V lost 7 bases, J lost 8 bases, and 5 bases stayed unmatched. CDR3 nucleotides: TGCAGCGCCGACAGGGGGGAAGAAAAACTGTTTTTT. As protein: CSADRGEEKLFF. The full variable domain, in which reference TRBV29-1 and TRBJ1-4 provide the parts outside the CDR3, is SAVISQKPSRDICQRGTSLTIQCQVDSQVTMMFWYRQQPGQSLTLIATANQGSEATYESGFVIDKFPISRPNLTFSTLTVSNMSPEDSSIYLCSADRGEEKLFFGSGTQLSVL.

The chain joins TRBV28 to TRBJ1-1, with 7 bases fitting TRBD1. Trimming took 3 bases from V and 4 from J; bases not matched to a gene: 11. CDR3 size: 16 residues. Germline assignment: CDR1 MDHEN and CDR2 SYDVKM. CDR3 coding DNA: TGTGCCAGCAGTTTGGGCAAGGGGGCGGAGAGCACTGAAGCTTTCTTT. Protein product: CASSLGKGAESTEAFF.

This clone was recorded a few times. The J gene is TRBJ1-6, the V gene TRBV4-1; D uncertain. Germline V CDR1 and CDR2: MGHRA, YSYEKL. V gave up 0 bases and J gave up 7 bases, with 13 bases separating them. The CDR3 runs to 16 residues. CDR3 coding DNA: TGCGCCAGCAGCCAAGATGAACGGCGGAGGAATTCACCCCTCCACTTT. Protein sequence: CASSQDERRRNSPLHF.

The chain has TRBV19 and TRBJ2-6, with D perhaps TRBD1 (5 bases). This CDR3 is 15 amino acids long. V lost 5 bases and J 0 bases, leaving 8 bases between the germline ends. Per germline, CDR1 LNHDA and CDR2 SQIVND (reference sequence). DNA of the CDR3: TGTGCCAGTAGTCGACAGATCTCTGGGGCCAACGTCCTGACTTTC. The encoded protein is CASSRQISGANVLTF.

The chain employs TRBV27 and TRBJ1-5, with 9 nucleotides matching TRBD1. Germline trimming cut 5 bases from V and 6 bases from J; bases unmatched to any gene: 11. This CDR3 is 16 amino acids long. Germline V gene data show CDR1 as MNHEY and CDR2 as SMNVEV (reference sequence). CDR3 amino acids: CASSPEYGQGTQPQHF. As DNA, the CDR3 is TGTGCCAGCAGTCCTGAATACGGACAGGGGACTCAGCCCCAGCATTTT.

The V gene is TRBV9, the J gene TRBJ1-6; no reliable D call. Germline V gene data show CDR1 as SGDLS and CDR2 as YYNGEE. The CDR3 consists of 13 residues. Trimming removed 4 bases from V and 8 bases from J, with 10 bases in between. The CDR3 sequence is CASSLDLDSPLHF. CDR3 sequence (DNA): TGTGCCAGCAGCTTGGACTTGGATTCACCCCTCCACTTT.

The rearrangement joins TRBV6-2 or TRBV6-3 to TRBJ1-2; the match to TRBD1 covers 7 bases. Germline CDR1 is MNHEY and CDR2 is SVGEGT. CDR3 length equals 16 residues. The junction had 10 bases not matched to a gene; V was cut back by 2 bases and J by 4 bases. CDR3 region: CASSYGLLDRFYGYTF. The CDR3 nucleotides read TGTGCCAGCAGTTACGGTCTATTGGACAGGTTCTATGGCTACACCTTC.

The chain is built from TRBV4-2 and TRBJ1-5; no reliable D call. V was shortened by 2 bases and J by 0 bases, with 8 bases between the two germline ends. The germline V gene has CDR1 LGHNA and CDR2 YNFKEQ. This CDR3 is 15 amino acids long. CDR3 in amino acids: CASSQPGSSNQPQHF. The CDR3 nucleotides are TGTGCCAGCAGCCAACCGGGTTCTAGCAATCAGCCCCAGCATTTT.